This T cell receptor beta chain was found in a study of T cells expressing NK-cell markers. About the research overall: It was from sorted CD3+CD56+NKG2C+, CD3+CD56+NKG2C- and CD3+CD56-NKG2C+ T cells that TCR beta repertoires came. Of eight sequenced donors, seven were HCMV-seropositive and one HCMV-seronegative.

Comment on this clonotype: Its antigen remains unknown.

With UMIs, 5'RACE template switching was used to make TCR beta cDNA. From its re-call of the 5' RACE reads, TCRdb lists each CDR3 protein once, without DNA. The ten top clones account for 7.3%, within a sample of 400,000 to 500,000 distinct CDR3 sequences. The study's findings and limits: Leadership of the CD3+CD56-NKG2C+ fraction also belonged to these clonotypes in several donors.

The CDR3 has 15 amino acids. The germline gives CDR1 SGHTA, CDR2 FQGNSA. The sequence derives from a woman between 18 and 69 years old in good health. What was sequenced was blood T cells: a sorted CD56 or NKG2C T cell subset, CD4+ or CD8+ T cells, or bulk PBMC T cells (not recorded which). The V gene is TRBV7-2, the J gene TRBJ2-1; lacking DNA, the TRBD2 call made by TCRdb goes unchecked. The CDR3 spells CASTSSPGPYNEQFF.